What follows describes a single TCR beta chain. Its antigen is undetermined. The data stem from a study of T-cell memory formation after mild COVID-19. Overall study results and limits: Clones that contracted clustered mainly in CM and EM if CD4+ and in EMRA if CD8+.

TCRdb re-analysed the 5' RACE reads in MiXCR, keeping a single row per CDR3 protein. The sample holds some 190,000 distinct CDR3 sequences, roughly 16% seen once. The CDR3 is 13 amino acids. V lost 6 bases to trimming and J lost 2 bases, with 10 bases between them. This TCR was recovered from an adult woman who had mild COVID-19 (a few samples of this study predate the infection). Cell type and time point are not known. The rearrangement links TRBV12-3 or TRBV12-4 to TRBJ2-5; D is possibly TRBD1 (6 bases). Material: PBMCs or a T cell subset sorted from them (not recorded which). This chain's CDR3 is CASRDQGQETQYF. The CDR3 nucleotides are TGTGCCAGCAGGGATCAGGGGCAAGAGACCCAGTACTTC.